The 19 T cell receptor beta chains in this list originate from one sample, sequenced in a study of T cell repertoires in cytomegalovirus infection (dated by TCRdb to the late 2010s). This sample was sequenced with an Illumina HiSeq 1500. TCRdb reran the public reads through fastp at Q25 and MiXCR, keeping productive beta chains. Every CDR3 protein is listed once, alongside the most common genes and DNA of its rows. This sample comprises 400,000 or so distinct CDR3 sequences, roughly a third of them detected only once. Roughly 15% of the sample rests with the top ten. The sample comprised PBMCs. These TCRs come from a human donor in good health (CMV status not recorded). Some clones in this sample may be carry-over from other donors' samples.

Ten or more counts support this clonotype. The CDR3 sequence: CASSHKKGRLNYEQYF. CDR3 DNA sequence: TGTGCCAGCAGCCACAAAAAGGGCAGATTGAACTACGAGCAGTACTTC. The chain is built from TRBV28 and TRBJ2-7; the D is unclear. V dropped 6 bases and J dropped 3 bases, with 21 bases sitting between them. The CDR3 extends over 16 amino acids. Germline V lookup: CDR1 MDHEN, CDR2 SYDVKM. Complete variable domain (other parts from reference TRBV28 and TRBJ2-7): DVKVTQSSRYLVKRTGEKVFLECVQDMDHENMFWYRQDPGLGLRLIYFSYDVKMKEKGDIPEGYSVSREKKERFSLILESASTNQTSMYLCASSHKKGRLNYEQYFGPGTRLTVT.

Details on this clonotype: Just one base apart from a much larger clone, this may be a read error. The V gene is TRBV7-9, the J gene TRBJ1-1; D unresolved. In germline, CDR1 is SEHNR, CDR2 FQNEAQ (reference sequence). CDR3 size: 14 residues. CDR3 nucleotides: TGTGCCAGCAGCCCCAGAGTATATAACACTGAAACTTTCTTT. Translation gives CASSPRVYNTETFF.

The chain has TRBV4-3 and TRBJ2-4, with TRBD1 identical over 7 bases. There are 17 residues in the CDR3. Trimming cost V 0 bases and J 3 bases; bases outside gene matches: 8. Germline CDR1 and CDR2: LGHNA and YSLEER. CDR3 amino acids: CASSQDFRGFGKNIQYF. DNA for the CDR3: TGCGCCAGCAGCCAAGATTTCAGGGGGTTTGGCAAAAACATTCAGTACTTC.

The V and J genes are TRBV6-5 and TRBJ2-7, with 10 bases fitting TRBD1. This CDR3 spans 16 amino acids. J lost 4 bases, V lost 6 bases, and 12 bases had no gene match. Germline V gene data show CDR1 as MNHEY and CDR2 as SVGAGI. CDR3: CASRSPTGGLIYEQYF. CDR3 bases: TGTGCCAGCAGATCACCGACAGGGGGCTTAATTTACGAGCAGTACTTC.

In its sample, this clonotype was seen many times. This sequence joins TRBV12-3 or TRBV12-4 and TRBJ1-1; D is undetermined. Trimming stripped 6 bases from V and 5 bases from J, with 10 bases between. The CDR3 is made up of 12 amino acids. CDR3: CASSLIGTEAFF. The CDR3 region has the DNA TGTGCCAGCAGCTTAATTGGAACTGAAGCTTTCTTT.

This clonotype appeared a few times. This rearrangement joins TRBV15 to TRBJ1-2; no definite D call. The CDR3 is 16 residues long. V was trimmed by 0 bases and J by 6 bases, leaving 17 bases between them. Germline V gives CDR1 LNHNV, CDR2 YYDKDF (reference sequence). The chain's CDR3 is CATSRDFVREVHGYTF. The CDR3 DNA reads as TGTGCCACCAGCAGAGATTTTGTCCGGGAAGTCCATGGCTACACCTTC.

This clonotype was counted a few times. This chain uses TRBV28 with TRBJ1-5; 8 nucleotides align to TRBD1. This CDR3 spans 16 amino acids. Germline V gene lookup returns CDR1 MDHEN and CDR2 SYDVKM. V lost 6 bases and J lost 4; bases outside the gene matches: 11. The CDR3 region is CASSETRTGWNQPQHF. The CDR3 DNA follows: TGTGCCAGCAGCGAAACCCGGACAGGGTGGAATCAGCCCCAGCATTTT.

The table lists this clonotype with a few counts. The rearrangement uses TRBV2 and TRBJ2-3, with a tentative D call TRBD2 (6 bases). The CDR3 totals 15 residues. With 6 bases removed from V and 4 bases from J, the gap between germline ends came to 17 bases. Germline V gene lookup returns CDR1 SNHLY and CDR2 FYNNEI. The CDR3 loop is CASSDGTSAADTQYF. CDR3 DNA: TGTGCCAGCAGCGACGGGACTTCGGCGGCAGATACGCAGTATTTT. Together with reference TRBV2 and TRBJ2-3, the CDR3 gives the full variable domain: EPEVTQTPSHQVTQMGQEVILRCVPISNHLYFYWYRQILGQKVEFLVSFYNNEISEKSEIFDDQFSVERPDGSNFTLKIRSTKLEDSAMYFCASSDGTSAADTQYFGPGTRLTVL.

This sequence joins TRBV6-2 or TRBV6-3 and TRBJ1-2; D may be TRBD1 (5 bases). In germline, CDR1 is MNHEY, CDR2 SVGEGT. The CDR3 is made up of 13 amino acids. V was clipped by 5 bases and J by 10 bases, with 17 bases between them. CDR3 amino acids: CASSQYSATVYTF. Here the CDR3 DNA reads TGTGCCAGCAGTCAGTACAGCGCGACAGTCTACACCTTC.

This clonotype was seen ten or more times. The chain joins TRBV7-2 to TRBJ1-6, with D possibly being TRBD1 (5 bases). This CDR3 is built from 18 residues. Deletions cut 1 base from V and 0 bases from J, with 13 bases between. Germline V CDR1 and CDR2: SGHTA, FQGNSA. The CDR3 sequence is CASSLGGAGSSYNSPLHF. CDR3 bases: TGTGCCAGCAGCTTAGGAGGTGCAGGGAGCTCCTATAATTCACCCCTCCACTTT.

Here the CDR3 DNA reads TGTGCCAGCAGTCCCGTCTCGACAAACTATGGCTACACCTTC. It translates to CASSPVSTNYGYTF. The rearrangement uses TRBV28 and TRBJ1-2; the D is unclear. This CDR3 is 14 amino acids long. CDR1 and CDR2 (germline): MDHEN, SYDVKM. Trimming left V 5 bases short and J 2 bases short, with 12 bases between.

This clonotype was seen a few times. This chain joins TRBV11-2 and TRBJ2-5, with 9 bases lining up with TRBD2. CDR3 length: 19 amino acids. Germline V gene lookup returns CDR1 SGHAT and CDR2 FQNNGV. The V gene end was trimmed by 0 bases and the J gene end by 2 bases; junction bases not matched to a gene: 13. CDR3 in DNA: TGTGCCAGCAGCTTAGATGGTCGGCTAGCGGGGACGGGGCAAGAGACCCAGTACTTC. Its translation: CASSLDGRLAGTGQETQYF.

This clonotype came up once. V is TRBV4-2 and J is TRBJ1-5; tentatively, D is TRBD1 (5 bases). Germline CDR1 LGHNA, CDR2 YNFKEQ. The CDR3 is 17 amino acids. Trimming removed 1 base at V and 0 bases at J, with 13 bases between. The CDR3 here is CASSQGQGPYSNQPQHF. In DNA form, the CDR3 reads TGTGCCAGCAGCCAAGGTCAGGGACCTTATAGCAATCAGCCCCAGCATTTT.

There are many counts of this clonotype. The genes are TRBV7-2 and TRBJ2-6; no reliable D call. This CDR3 comprises 15 residues. Trimming took off 1 base at V and 0 bases at J, with 4 bases between the two ends. Germline loops: CDR1 SGHTA, CDR2 FQGNSA. As DNA, the CDR3 is TGTGCCAGCAGCTTAGGGGACTCTGGGGCCAACGTCCTGACTTTC. Encoded protein: CASSLGDSGANVLTF.

In its sample, this clonotype was seen once. Mismatch with germline at one junction end may stem from a read error. The chain combines TRBV14 with TRBJ1-6; D is unclear. The CDR3 runs 15 residues. Germline loops: CDR1 SGHDN, CDR2 FVKESK. DNA for the CDR3: TGTGCCAGCAGCCAAGATAATGGCTATAATTCACCCCTCAACTTT. Amino acid sequence: CASSQDNGYNSPLNF.

This clonotype has ten or more counts. The chain couples TRBV7-6 to TRBJ1-4, with 8 bases identical to TRBD1. The junction had 4 bases not matched to a gene; V was cut back by 2 bases and J by 8 bases. This CDR3 spans 14 amino acids. Germline CDR1 reads SGHVS; CDR2 reads FNYEAQ. The CDR3: CASSLTGGQEKLFF. The CDR3 coding sequence is TGTGCCAGCAGCTTAACAGGGGGACAGGAAAAACTGTTTTTT.

In its sample, this clonotype was seen many times. The chain has TRBV7-6 and TRBJ1-1; D not resolved. Trimming stripped 1 base from V and 2 bases from J, with 8 bases between. The CDR3 has 14 residues. CDR1 and CDR2 from the germline V gene are SGHVS and FNYEAQ. The CDR3 loop reads CASSLEAGNTEAFF. CDR3 bases: TGTGCCAGCAGCTTAGAGGCAGGTAACACTGAAGCTTTCTTT.

This clonotype turned up a few times. The chain joins TRBV19 to TRBJ1-1; D is uncertain. V was pared by 5 bases and J by 4 bases, with 14 bases between. The CDR3 totals 14 residues. CDR1 LNHDA and CDR2 SQIVND come from the germline V gene (reference sequence). CDR3 nucleotide sequence: TGTGCCAGTAGTCCCAGTTGGAGCCGCACTGAAGCTTTCTTT. It translates to CASSPSWSRTEAFF.

The sample holds a few counts of this clonotype. V and J are TRBV10-2 and TRBJ1-5; D gene unclear. V dropped 3 bases and J dropped 6 bases, with 9 bases sitting between them. Germline V lookup: CDR1 WSHSY, CDR2 SAAADI. This CDR3 spans 13 amino acids. CDR3 loop: CASSESVAQPQHF. CDR3 nucleotides: TGCGCCAGCAGTGAAAGTGTGGCTCAGCCCCAGCATTTT.